The 27 T cell receptor beta chains listed next were all sequenced from one sample in a study of T cell changes during pregnancy in multiple sclerosis. Data came from immunoSEQ multiplex PCR; TCRdb stores just in-frame clones and leaves some out. The repertoire holds approximately 33,000 clones, with about 90% as singletons. Sequences were derived from CD4+ T cells from peripheral blood mononuclear cells, sampled after pregnancy. Receptor source: a female donor with multiple sclerosis, enrolled in a pregnancy study.

This clone was detected only a few times. The chain has TRBV6-1 and TRBJ2-5; TRBD2 agrees at 11 bases. Trimming at V came to 7 bases and at J to 4 bases, leaving 5 bases not matched to a gene. In germline, CDR1 is MNHNS, CDR2 SASEGT. The CDR3 sequence is 14 residues long. Here the CDR3 reads CASNLAGGRETQYF. The DNA for the CDR3 is TGTGCCAGCAATCTAGCGGGGGGACGAGAGACCCAGTACTTC.

The gene calls are TRBV27 and TRBJ1-5; no definite D call. V was cut by 4 bases and J by 10 bases, with 14 bases left in between. Germline loops: CDR1 MNHEY, CDR2 SMNVEV (reference sequence). The CDR3 is 13 residues long. CDR3 DNA sequence: TGTGCCAGCAGTTCCGCGCCCACGAGTCCCCAGCATTTT. Its protein product is CASSSAPTSPQHF.

The chain carries TRBV7-8 and TRBJ2-4, with TRBD1 matching over 9 bases. Germline CDR1 SGHVS, CDR2 FQNEAQ. The CDR3 spans 12 residues. The V segment lost 2 bases and the J segment 14 bases; nucleotides outside the gene matches: 4. As DNA, the CDR3 is TGTGCCAGCAGCTTACCGGGACAGGGAAAGTACTTC. Its protein is CASSLPGQGKYF.

The chain links TRBV5-4 to TRBJ1-3, with D possibly matching TRBD1 (5 bases). In germline, CDR1 is SGHNT, CDR2 YYREEE (reference sequence). Trimming pared 5 bases from V and 4 bases from J, leaving 10 bases between. The CDR3 totals 13 residues. CDR3 loop: CASRTAPGNTIYF. The CDR3 DNA follows: TGTGCCAGCAGGACAGCACCAGGAAACACCATATATTTT.

The V call is TRBV5-4, the J call TRBJ1-1, with a tentative D call TRBD1 (6 bases). The CDR3 covers 14 residues. Germline CDR1 and CDR2: SGHNT and YYREEE (reference sequence). Between the trimmed V and J ends, which lost 1 base and 3 bases, there was a span of 10 bases. CDR3 DNA sequence: TGTGCCAGCAGCTTGACGTCAGGGGACACTGAAGCTTTCTTT. It yields the protein CASSLTSGDTEAFF.

The chain combines TRBV25-1 with TRBJ1-2; tentatively, D is TRBD1 (5 bases). The V end lost 0 bases, the J end lost 8 bases, and 13 bases lay between the germline ends. The germline CDR1 and CDR2 sequences are MGHDK and SYGVNS. CDR3 size: 14 residues. The CDR3: CASSEYTTGVGYTF. The CDR3 region has the DNA TGTGCCAGCAGTGAATATACAACAGGCGTGGGCTACACCTTC.

The gene calls are TRBV7-3 and TRBJ2-6; weak D call: TRBD2 (6 bases). The ends were cut back, 5 bases at V and 4 bases at J, with 15 bases in the middle. Per germline, CDR1 SGHTA and CDR2 FQGTGA. This CDR3 has 16 residues. Here the CDR3 DNA reads TGTGCCAGCAGCCCTAGACGGAGCGGGGGGGCCAACGTCCTGACTTTC. Residues: CASSPRRSGGANVLTF.

The V and J genes are TRBV9 and TRBJ2-1, with D possibly TRBD2 on 6 matching bases. V was pared by 2 bases and J by 0 bases, with 9 bases between. Germline V gene lookup returns CDR1 SGDLS and CDR2 YYNGEE. This CDR3 has 15 amino acids. The chain's CDR3 is CASSVVGSSYNEQFF. CDR3 bases: TGTGCCAGCAGCGTTGTCGGGAGCTCCTACAATGAGCAGTTCTTC.

The genes are TRBV11-3 and TRBJ1-1; no reliable D call. CDR1 is SGHNT and CDR2 is YENEEA in the germline V gene. V was pared by 1 base and J by 1 base, with 7 bases between. The CDR3 contains 14 residues. The CDR3 region is CASSLGRGNTEAFF. CDR3 DNA: TGTGCCAGCAGCTTAGGTCGGGGGAACACTGAAGCTTTCTTT.

This CDR3 reads CAWTGVGLYGYTF. CDR3 nucleotides: TGTGCCTGGACAGGTGTCGGCTTATATGGCTACACCTTC. The rearrangement links TRBV30 to TRBJ1-2, with D unresolved. Germline CDR1 GTSNPN, CDR2 SVGIG (reference sequence). The CDR3 contains 13 residues. Trimming pared 4 bases from V and 5 bases from J, leaving 14 bases between.

The chain is built from TRBV7-8 and TRBJ2-5; 8 bases line up with TRBD1. The CDR3 runs to 15 residues. The J segment lost 5 bases and the V segment lost 5 bases, leaving 10 bases of the junction unmatched. The germline CDR1 and CDR2 sequences are SGHVS and FQNEAQ. The CDR3 DNA follows: TGTGCCAGCAGCACTCCCACAGGGGGTGGGGAGACCCAGTACTTC. It encodes CASSTPTGGGETQYF.

This chain uses TRBV5-1 with TRBJ2-3, with TRBD2 identical over 11 bases. Germline loops: CDR1 SGHRS, CDR2 YFSETQ. J gave up 4 bases and V 3 bases, and 1 base lay outside the gene matches. The CDR3 runs 14 residues. The CDR3 reads CASSWTSGPDTQYF. In DNA form, the CDR3 reads TGCGCCAGCAGCTGGACTAGCGGGCCAGATACGCAGTATTTT.

The gene calls are TRBV7-9 and TRBJ1-2, with D perhaps matching TRBD1 (6 bases). Trimming left V 5 bases short and J 7 bases short, with 11 bases between. In germline, CDR1 is SEHNR, CDR2 FQNEAQ (reference sequence). CDR3 length: 12 amino acids. In nucleotides, the CDR3 is TGTGCCAGCAGCCTACAGGGTCGTGGCTACACCTTC. It specifies CASSLQGRGYTF.

The genes are TRBV2 and TRBJ1-2; D is perhaps TRBD1 (6 bases). Trimming stripped 4 bases from V and 2 bases from J, with 11 bases between. Germline CDR1 and CDR2: SNHLY and FYNNEI. This CDR3 is built from 14 residues. DNA of the CDR3: TGTGCCAGCAGTGGAGTAGGACAGAACTATGGCTACACCTTC. It translates to CASSGVGQNYGYTF. The entire variable domain, with the rest obtained from reference TRBV2 and TRBJ1-2, is as follows: EPEVTQTPSHQVTQMGQEVILRCVPISNHLYFYWYRQILGQKVEFLVSFYNNEISEKSEIFDDQFSVERPDGSNFTLKIRSTKLEDSAMYFCASSGVGQNYGYTFGSGTRLTVV.

This clone appeared once. This chain connects TRBV7-2 to TRBJ1-5, with a possible D match to TRBD1 (5 bases). The CDR3 length is 15 residues. Germline V gene data show CDR1 as SGHTA and CDR2 as FQGNSA. V was clipped by 4 bases and J by 2 bases, with 12 bases between them. The CDR3 here is CASSSGGGGNQPQHF. DNA for the CDR3: TGTGCCAGCAGCTCCGGGGGGGGAGGCAATCAGCCCCAGCATTTT.

The rearrangement uses TRBV5-1 and TRBJ1-3; TRBD1 might be the D (5 bases). The V and J ends lost 0 bases and 3 bases respectively, with 13 bases between them. From germline, CDR1 is SGHRS and CDR2 YFSETQ. This CDR3 has 16 amino acids. The DNA of the CDR3 is TGCGCCAGCAGCTTGGAGATGACAAGGGGTGGAAACACCATATATTTT. It encodes CASSLEMTRGGNTIYF. Full variable domain (outside the CDR3, taken from reference TRBV5-1 and TRBJ1-3): KAGVTQTPRYLIKTRGQQVTLSCSPISGHRSVSWYQQTPGQGLQFLFEYFSETQRNKGNFPGRFSGRQFSNSRSEMNVSTLELGDSALYLCASSLEMTRGGNTIYFGEGSWLTVV.

The chain recombines TRBV18 with TRBJ1-4; D not certain. Germline values: CDR1 KGHSH, CDR2 LQKENI. The ends were cut back, 3 bases at V and 11 bases at J, with 19 bases in the middle. This CDR3 has 15 residues. CDR3 in amino acids: CASSPDEGFMGKLFF. The CDR3 DNA reads as TGTGCCAGCTCACCCGACGAGGGTTTTATGGGGAAACTGTTTTTT.

Only one count was recorded for this clone. The chain links TRBV6-6 to TRBJ2-3; 7 bases are a match to TRBD2. Unmatched junction bases numbered 4, after V lost 5 bases and J lost 2 bases. Germline V gene lookup returns CDR1 MNHNY and CDR2 SVGAGI (reference sequence). This CDR3 is 14 amino acids long. CDR3 DNA sequence: TGTGCCAGCAGTGCGGGGGTACTCACAGATACGCAGTATTTT. Encoded protein: CASSAGVLTDTQYF.

This clone was seen only once. The rearrangement links TRBV4-3 to TRBJ1-5; the match to TRBD1 covers 10 bases. V lost 0 bases and J lost 0; bases outside the gene matches: 11. CDR1 is LGHNA, CDR2 YSLEER, per germline. The CDR3 extends over 20 amino acids. The CDR3 spells CASSQEVREGQGGSNQPQHF. CDR3 in DNA: TGCGCCAGCAGCCAAGAAGTCCGTGAAGGACAGGGGGGTAGCAATCAGCCCCAGCATTTT.

The chain is built from TRBV7-2 and TRBJ1-3, with no clear D. The germline V gene encodes CDR1 SGHTA and CDR2 FQGNSA. V dropped 1 base and J dropped 6 bases, with 13 bases sitting between them. The CDR3 sequence is 15 residues long. CDR3 amino acids: CASSLELATANTIYF. CDR3 in DNA: TGTGCCAGCAGCTTAGAGCTCGCTACCGCAAACACCATATATTTT.

The chain is built from TRBV19 and TRBJ2-1; 11 positions agree with TRBD2. This CDR3 region has 15 residues. Germline assignment: CDR1 LNHDA and CDR2 SQIVND (reference sequence). V was clipped by 1 base and J by 7 bases; unmatched bases: 3. CDR3 sequence reads: CASSIVAGGRNEQFF. Written as DNA, the CDR3 is TGTGCCAGTAGTATAGTAGCGGGGGGGCGGAATGAGCAGTTCTTC.

The gene calls are TRBV2 and TRBJ2-3; 9 nucleotides align to TRBD1. V lost 4 bases and J lost 1; bases outside the gene matches: 6. The length of the CDR3 is 16 residues. From germline, CDR1 is SNHLY and CDR2 FYNNEI. The CDR3 sequence: CASSVGTGKGTDTQYF. For the CDR3, the DNA is TGTGCCAGCAGTGTGGGGACAGGGAAAGGCACAGATACGCAGTATTTT.

This rearrangement joins TRBV5-4 to TRBJ2-2; 8 nucleotides agree with TRBD2. This CDR3 contains 15 residues. Germline CDR1 reads SGHNT; CDR2 reads YYREEE (reference sequence). V shed 4 bases and J 4 bases; nucleotides not matched to a gene: 6. The DNA for the CDR3 is TGTGCCAGCAGCGACCAACTAGCGGCCACCGGGGAGCTGTTTTTT. As protein: CASSDQLAATGELFF.

The chain uses TRBV29-1 and TRBJ2-6; weak D call: TRBD1 (5 bases). Per the germline V gene, CDR1 is SQVTM and CDR2 is ANQGSEA. This CDR3 is built from 14 residues. V was cut by 7 bases and J by 4 bases, with 14 bases left in between. The chain's CDR3 is CSAYDSFGANVLTF. The CDR3, as DNA: TGCAGCGCTTACGACAGCTTCGGGGCCAACGTCCTGACTTTC.

This rearrangement joins TRBV11-2 to TRBJ2-2, with a tentative D call TRBD2 (6 bases). CDR1 and CDR2 from the germline V gene are SGHAT and FQNNGV. Trimming removed 2 bases from V and 6 bases from J, with 13 bases in between. The CDR3 runs to 15 residues. The DNA for the CDR3 is TGTGCCAGCAGCTTACTGACTAGTTCGGCCGGGGAGCTGTTTTTT. It yields the protein CASSLLTSSAGELFF.

The rearrangement links TRBV4-1 to TRBJ2-7; 8 bases fit TRBD2. The CDR3 loop spans 14 amino acids. CDR1 is MGHRA and CDR2 is YSYEKL in the germline V gene. J lost 5 bases, V lost 1 base, and 4 bases had no gene match. CDR3 region: CASSQARTSHEQYF. For the CDR3, the DNA is TGCGCCAGCAGCCAAGCCCGGACTAGCCACGAGCAGTACTTC.

The chain employs TRBV4-3 and TRBJ1-3, with D possibly matching TRBD1 (5 bases). Germline V gene lookup returns CDR1 LGHNA and CDR2 YSLEER. The CDR3 has 19 amino acids. Trimming left V 1 base short and J 2 bases short, with 21 bases between. The CDR3 region has the DNA TGCGCCAGCAGCCAAGGACGGGTTCGTTTAGACAGTGCTGGAAACACCATATATTTT. Translating it yields CASSQGRVRLDSAGNTIYF.